The 16 T cell receptor beta chains below come from one sample, sequenced in a study of OX40 agonist ivuxolimab in advanced cancers. Libraries were prepared through the immunoSEQ multiplex PCR assay. Not all clones reach the TCRdb copy of this immuneACCESS table, which keeps in-frame sequences only. Checked studies attribute under half of the gap to unresolved V genes and leave the rest unexplained. Across this sample there are about 100,000 clones, with roughly 88% seen only once. The ten largest clones represent less than 0.75% of the sample. The sample was CD4+ or CD8+ T cells sorted from blood, taken in a trial of the OX40 agonist ivuxolimab. These receptors were collected from an adult with an advanced solid tumor such as melanoma, head and neck, liver or kidney cancer.

The chain recombines TRBV30 with TRBJ2-7, with D perhaps TRBD1 (6 bases). The CDR3 loop spans 15 amino acids. Trimming took off 2 bases at V and 5 bases at J, with 19 bases between the two ends. In germline, CDR1 is GTSNPN, CDR2 SVGIG (reference sequence). The DNA of the CDR3 is TGTGCCTGGAGTATGAGGACAGTCCTATCGAACGAGCAGTACTTC. Encoded protein: CAWSMRTVLSNEQYF.

This clone was picked up one time. The gene calls are TRBV28 and TRBJ2-7; D perhaps matches TRBD2 (6 bases). CDR1 is MDHEN and CDR2 is SYDVKM in the germline V gene. The germline V and J ends were trimmed by 4 bases and 0 bases, with 10 bases remaining between them. The CDR3 consists of 14 residues. As DNA, the CDR3 is TGTGCCAGCAGTTCAGGGACTCTCTCCTACGAGCAGTACTTC. Its translation is CASSSGTLSYEQYF.

This chain links TRBV6-6 with TRBJ2-2, with D possibly being TRBD1 (6 bases). The CDR3 loop spans 13 amino acids. Trimming pared 6 bases from V and 4 bases from J, leaving 9 bases between. CDR1 MNHNY and CDR2 SVGAGI come from the germline V gene (reference sequence). The CDR3 DNA follows: TGTGCCAGCAGAGGACAGTTCACCGGGGAGCTGTTTTTT. Translating it yields CASRGQFTGELFF.

The chain employs TRBV2 and TRBJ2-2, with 11 bases that match TRBD1. The CDR3 is 17 amino acids. The germline CDR1 and CDR2 sequences are SNHLY and FYNNEI. V lost 2 bases, J lost 3 bases, and 5 bases stayed unmatched. The CDR3 protein is CASSEFGTGGYTGELFF. Here the CDR3 DNA reads TGTGCCAGCAGTGAATTCGGGACAGGGGGGTACACCGGGGAGCTGTTTTTT.

The chain is built from TRBV6-1 and TRBJ1-6, with D uncertain. CDR1 and CDR2 from the germline V gene are MNHNS and SASEGT. Deletions cut 3 bases from V and 2 bases from J, with 8 bases between. CDR3 length: 15 amino acids. The CDR3 bases are TGTGCCAGCAGTGAGCAGTTGGCCTATAATTCACCCCTCCACTTT. It specifies CASSEQLAYNSPLHF.

The chain employs TRBV5-1 and TRBJ1-5; D is unresolved. Germline V gene sequence: CDR1 SGHRS, CDR2 YFSETQ. V lost 0 bases, J lost 7 bases, and 14 bases lay in between. This CDR3 has 15 amino acids. This CDR3 is CASSLDVGLGQPQHF. CDR3 nucleotides: TGCGCCAGCAGCTTGGATGTAGGGCTGGGGCAGCCCCAGCATTTT. The whole variable domain, remainder taken from reference TRBV5-1 and TRBJ1-5, is KAGVTQTPRYLIKTRGQQVTLSCSPISGHRSVSWYQQTPGQGLQFLFEYFSETQRNKGNFPGRFSGRQFSNSRSEMNVSTLELGDSALYLCASSLDVGLGQPQHFGDGTRLSIL.

In this sample, this clone turned up once. The chain couples TRBV6-5 to TRBJ1-5; 7 nucleotides agree with TRBD1. V lost 6 bases to trimming and J lost 2 bases; unmatched junction nucleotides: 4. Germline V gene lookup returns CDR1 MNHEY and CDR2 SVGAGI. The CDR3 has 14 amino acids. The CDR3 is CASRAGTGNQPQHF. The CDR3 nucleotides read TGTGCCAGCAGAGCAGGGACAGGCAATCAGCCCCAGCATTTT.

The chain is built from TRBV9 and TRBJ1-4, with D possibly matching TRBD1 (6 bases). Germline V gene sequence: CDR1 SGDLS, CDR2 YYNGEE. Trimming stripped 2 bases from V and 3 bases from J, with 11 bases between. The CDR3 is made up of 15 amino acids. The DNA of the CDR3 is TGTGCCAGCAGCGTTAGGGGGGCGCCTAATGAAAAACTGTTTTTT. Amino acids: CASSVRGAPNEKLFF.

V and J are TRBV7-2 and TRBJ1-5; D might be TRBD1 (6 bases). The germline V gene has CDR1 SGHTA and CDR2 FQGNSA. Trimming took off 0 bases at V and 4 bases at J, with 10 bases between the two ends. CDR3 length: 15 residues. The CDR3 loop is CASSLASGANQPQHF. In nucleotides, the CDR3 is TGTGCCAGCAGCTTAGCTTCGGGGGCAAATCAGCCCCAGCATTTT.

The chain has TRBV29-1 and TRBJ1-2, with TRBD1 identical over 8 bases. From germline, CDR1 is SQVTM and CDR2 ANQGSEA. Unmatched junction bases numbered 10, after V lost 8 bases and J lost 8 bases. This CDR3 spans 12 amino acids. The CDR3 loop reads CSIRTGGGGYTF. The CDR3 nucleotides are TGCAGCATTCGTACAGGGGGGGGAGGCTACACCTTC.

This clone came up once. The V and J genes are TRBV6-1 and TRBJ1-1; D may be TRBD1 (5 bases). Germline V gene data show CDR1 as MNHNS and CDR2 as SASEGT. Trimming stripped 2 bases from V and 8 bases from J, with 18 bases between. This CDR3 is 15 amino acids long. CDR3 DNA: TGTGCCAGCAGTGAAACCGGGTCTTCAGGGCGGGAAGCTTTCTTT. Amino acid sequence: CASSETGSSGREAFF.

The table lists this clone with a count of one. The rearrangement uses TRBV6-6 and TRBJ1-2; the D is unclear. This CDR3 is built from 14 residues. The ends were cut back, 0 bases at V and 0 bases at J, with 5 bases in the middle. Germline V gives CDR1 MNHNY, CDR2 SVGAGI (reference sequence). CDR3 sequence reads: CASSYSTTNYGYTF. The CDR3, as DNA: TGTGCCAGCAGTTACTCCACAACTAACTATGGCTACACCTTC.

This chain connects TRBV18 to TRBJ2-6; D call uncertain. Trimming stripped 6 bases from V and 1 base from J, with 10 bases between. The germline gives CDR1 KGHSH, CDR2 LQKENI. The CDR3 loop spans 15 amino acids. As DNA, the CDR3 is TGTGCCAGCTCTGCCGACCGGTCTGGGGCCAACGTCCTGACTTTC. Amino acid sequence: CASSADRSGANVLTF. The full variable domain, rest sourced from reference TRBV18 and TRBJ2-6, is NAGVMQNPRHLVRRRGQEARLRCSPMKGHSHVYWYRQLPEEGLKFMVYLQKENIIDESGMPKERFSAEFPKEGPSILRIQQVVRGDSAAYFCASSADRSGANVLTFGAGSRLTVL.

This sequence joins TRBV7-2 and TRBJ2-7, with 9 positions matching TRBD2. The trim removed 0 bases at V and 3 bases at J, leaving 3 bases unmatched. Germline CDR1 reads SGHTA; CDR2 reads FQGNSA. The CDR3 is 15 residues long. Here the CDR3 DNA reads TGTGCCAGCAGCTTAGCCCGGACTAGCGTCTACGAGCAGTACTTC. Translated: CASSLARTSVYEQYF.

This chain links TRBV27 with TRBJ2-7; TRBD2 matches at 14 bases. Germline loops: CDR1 MNHEY, CDR2 SMNVEV (reference sequence). The V segment lost 2 bases and the J segment 3 bases; nucleotides outside the gene matches: 0. CDR3 size: 15 residues. Here the CDR3 reads CASSLGTSGGYEQYF. The CDR3 DNA reads as TGTGCCAGCAGTTTAGGGACTAGCGGGGGCTACGAGCAGTACTTC.

The rearrangement joins TRBV19 to TRBJ2-3, with D possibly TRBD1 on 5 matching bases. V shed 9 bases and J shed 6 bases, with 22 bases lying between them. This CDR3 is 15 amino acids long. Germline V gene lookup returns CDR1 LNHDA and CDR2 SQIVND (reference sequence). The CDR3 DNA reads as TGTGCCAGCGCGGACACACCGGGTCCGTATGATACGCAGTATTTT. It codes for CASADTPGPYDTQYF.